The subject of this entry is one T cell receptor (beta chain). Antigen specificity is unknown. The record originates from a study of T cell responses to AZD1222 COVID-19 vaccine. The germline V gene has CDR1 ENHRY and CDR2 SYGVKD. The CDR3 is 14 residues long. V was clipped by 6 bases and J by 0 bases, with 11 bases between them. The method was immunoSEQ multiplex PCR; TCRdb's version includes in-frame clones alone and lacks a portion of them. Altogether over 100,000 clones are present, 85% to 90% being singletons, with the ten largest covering roughly 3.5%. General observations from the study: Following two doses of AZD1222, Spike-specific TCR breadth and depth rose. The donor group comprised mostly white British people and more females; the analysis possibly underestimated clonal diversity. Spike as a whole was targeted by vaccine-associated CD4 TCRs, dominant at 160-218 and 743-854.

The starting material was peripheral blood, obtained on day 0 of AZD1222 vaccination. The rearrangement uses TRBV10-3 and TRBJ1-1, with D possibly matching TRBD1 (5 bases). The sequence derives from an adult in good health. The CDR3 loop is CAIRGVAMNTEAFF. The CDR3 coding sequence is TGTGCCATCAGGGGGGTCGCCATGAACACTGAAGCTTTCTTT.